A selection of T cell receptor beta chains follows, all from one sample in a study of post-analysis software for immune sequencing data. TCRdb re-analysed the PCR reads in MiXCR, keeping a single row per CDR3 protein. The data contain hundreds of thousands of distinct CDR3 sequences, 30% of them seen just once; the ten biggest clones take up around 0.56%. The sample comprised blood. The receptors were sampled from a girl between 10 and 17 years old with multiple sclerosis. Both conserved end residues are part of each CDR3.

TRBV20-1,CSARFVLAGVDTQYF
TRBV9,CASSVANGGETQYF
TRBV14,CASSQLRRASTSQETQYF
TRBV7-8,CASSLADRNYGYTF
TRBV20-1,CSAMQATNEKLFF
TRBV7-2,CASSSRPGSGANVPTF
TRBV6-4,CASSDGLAGAQYF
TRBV20-1,CSARGPGAYGYTF
TRBV6-1,CASSVMTGNPYEQYF
TRBV6-5,CASSPRTGINYGYTF
TRBV7-9,CASSPNSGQTQYF
TRBV20-1,CSALHPEVYSNQPQHF
TRBV12-3/TRBV12-4,CASRLVGVSTDTQYF
TRBV7-3,CASSRTSGLTGELFF
TRBV5-4,CASSSRDRAYNEQFF
TRBV7-2,CASSLEGGGREQYF
TRBV12-3/TRBV12-4,CASSDMGRQYNEQFF
TRBV29-1,CSVEAQPDTQYF
TRBV27,CASSDRVAYEQYF
TRBV5-1,CASNQQGGMNTGELFF
TRBV29-1,CSVGTGGTDTQYF
TRBV12-3/TRBV12-4,CASSFLSGTVNTEAFF
TRBV20-1,CSASWWEGPRDTQYF
TRBV29-1,CSVEAKNIQYF
TRBV11-2,CASSLPAGEAFNEQFF
TRBV4-3,CASSQDRGTTYEQYF
TRBV14,CASSLGLYTETQYF
TRBV4-3,CASSQGQGVSYEQYF
TRBV9,CASSVATSGRASTDTQYF
TRBV12-5,CASGADRGRNTEAFF
TRBV6-5,CASSRPDRLDTEAFF
TRBV5-8,CASSLDPLENEQYF
TRBV24-1,CATSGSFTGTSSYNEQFF
TRBV7-9,CASSEAQTGTIQYNEQFF
TRBV7-9,CASSLGEYQETQYF